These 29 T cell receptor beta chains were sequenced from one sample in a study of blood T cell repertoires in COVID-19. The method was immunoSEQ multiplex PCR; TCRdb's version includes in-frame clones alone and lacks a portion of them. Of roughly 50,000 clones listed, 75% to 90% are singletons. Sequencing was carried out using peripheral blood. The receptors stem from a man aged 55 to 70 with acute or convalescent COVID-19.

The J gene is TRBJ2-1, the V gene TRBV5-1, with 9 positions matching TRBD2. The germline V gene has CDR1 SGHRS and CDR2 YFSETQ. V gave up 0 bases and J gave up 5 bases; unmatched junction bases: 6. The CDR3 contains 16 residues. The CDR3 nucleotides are TGCGCCAGCAGCTTGGCGGCGGGAGGGGGCGACAATGAGCAGTTCTTC. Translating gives CASSLAAGGGDNEQFF.

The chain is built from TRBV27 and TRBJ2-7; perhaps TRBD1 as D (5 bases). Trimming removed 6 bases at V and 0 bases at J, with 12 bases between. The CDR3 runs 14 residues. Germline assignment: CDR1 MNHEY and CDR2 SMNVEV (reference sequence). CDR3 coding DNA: TGTGCCAGCAGAGACGCAGGGATCTCCTACGAGCAGTACTTC. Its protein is CASRDAGISYEQYF.

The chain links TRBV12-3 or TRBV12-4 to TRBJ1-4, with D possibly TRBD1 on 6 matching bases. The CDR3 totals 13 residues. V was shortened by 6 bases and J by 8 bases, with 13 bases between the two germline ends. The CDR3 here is CASRMTGEEKLFF. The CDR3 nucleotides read TGTGCCAGCAGGATGACAGGAGAGGAAAAACTGTTTTTT.

CDR3 nucleotide sequence: TGTGCCAGCAGCCTATTGGGGGCGTCTGGGGCCAACGTCCTGACTTTC. Amino acids: CASSLLGASGANVLTF. The chain links TRBV2 to TRBJ2-6, with D tentatively TRBD1 (6 bases). This CDR3 comprises 16 residues. CDR1 and CDR2 from the germline V gene are SNHLY and FYNNEI. The V and J ends lost 6 bases and 1 base respectively, with 13 bases between them.

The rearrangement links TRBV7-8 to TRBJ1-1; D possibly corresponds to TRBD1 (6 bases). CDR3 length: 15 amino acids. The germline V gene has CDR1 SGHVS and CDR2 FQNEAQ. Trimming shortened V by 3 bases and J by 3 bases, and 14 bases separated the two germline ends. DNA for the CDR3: TGTGCCAGCAGCTTCGGGCGACAGGTGTACACTGAAGCTTTCTTT. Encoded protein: CASSFGRQVYTEAFF. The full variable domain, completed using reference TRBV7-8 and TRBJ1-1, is GAGVSQSPRYKVAKRGQDVALRCDPISGHVSLFWYQQALGQGPEFLTYFQNEAQLDKSGLPSDRFFAERPEGSVSTLKIQRTQQEDSAVYLCASSFGRQVYTEAFFGQGTRLTVV.

The CDR3 nucleotides read TGCGCCAGCTCGAGCGGGAGGGGAACAGATACGCAGTATTTT. This codes for CASSSGRGTDTQYF. The chain uses TRBV5-1 and TRBJ2-3; 10 bases are shared with TRBD2. The germline V gene encodes CDR1 SGHRS and CDR2 YFSETQ. Losses at the gene ends were 7 bases for V and 3 bases for J; bases not matched to a gene: 5. CDR3 size: 14 residues.

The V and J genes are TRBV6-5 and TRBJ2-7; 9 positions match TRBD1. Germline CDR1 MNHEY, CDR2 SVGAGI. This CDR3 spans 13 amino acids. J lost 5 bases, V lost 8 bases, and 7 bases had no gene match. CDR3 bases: TGTGCCAGCTCGGGACAGGGTCGGCACGAGCAGTACTTC. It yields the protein CASSGQGRHEQYF.

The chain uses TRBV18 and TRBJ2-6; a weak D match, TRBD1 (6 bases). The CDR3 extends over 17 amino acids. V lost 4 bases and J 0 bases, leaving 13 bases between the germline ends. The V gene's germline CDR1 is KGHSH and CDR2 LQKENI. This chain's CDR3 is CASSLVQGNSGANVLTF. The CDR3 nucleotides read TGTGCCAGCTCACTCGTACAGGGAAACTCTGGGGCCAACGTCCTGACTTTC.

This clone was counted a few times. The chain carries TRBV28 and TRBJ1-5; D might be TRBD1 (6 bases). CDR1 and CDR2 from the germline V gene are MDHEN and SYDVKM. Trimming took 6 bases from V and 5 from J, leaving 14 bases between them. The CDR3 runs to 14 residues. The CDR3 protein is CASRHAHRDQPQHF. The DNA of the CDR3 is TGTGCCAGCAGACACGCCCACAGGGATCAGCCCCAGCATTTT.

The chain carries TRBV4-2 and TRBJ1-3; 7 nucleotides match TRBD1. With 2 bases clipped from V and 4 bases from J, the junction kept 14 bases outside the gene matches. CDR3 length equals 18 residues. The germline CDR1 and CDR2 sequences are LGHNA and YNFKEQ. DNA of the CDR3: TGTGCCAGCAGCCAACAACCCGACCAGTCGACAGGGGGAAACACCATATATTTT. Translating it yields CASSQQPDQSTGGNTIYF.

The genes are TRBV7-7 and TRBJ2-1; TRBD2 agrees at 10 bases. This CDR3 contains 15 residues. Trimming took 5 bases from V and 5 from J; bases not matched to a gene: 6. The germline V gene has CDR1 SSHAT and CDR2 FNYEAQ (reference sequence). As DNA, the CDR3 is TGTGCCAGCAGCCGGACTAGCGGAGACAACAATGAGCAGTTCTTC. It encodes CASSRTSGDNNEQFF.

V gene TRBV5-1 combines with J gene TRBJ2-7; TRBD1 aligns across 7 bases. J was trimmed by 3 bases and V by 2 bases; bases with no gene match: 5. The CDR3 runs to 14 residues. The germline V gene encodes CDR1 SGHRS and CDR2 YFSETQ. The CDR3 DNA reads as TGCGCCAGCAGCTTCACAGGGGCTGACTACGAGCAGTACTTC. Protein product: CASSFTGADYEQYF.

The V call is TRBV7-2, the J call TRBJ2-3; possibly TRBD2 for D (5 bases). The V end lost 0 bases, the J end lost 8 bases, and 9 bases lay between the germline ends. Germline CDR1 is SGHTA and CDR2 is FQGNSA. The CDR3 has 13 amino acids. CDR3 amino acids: CASSLASGSTQYF. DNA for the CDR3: TGTGCCAGCAGCTTAGCGTCGGGATCTACGCAGTATTTT.

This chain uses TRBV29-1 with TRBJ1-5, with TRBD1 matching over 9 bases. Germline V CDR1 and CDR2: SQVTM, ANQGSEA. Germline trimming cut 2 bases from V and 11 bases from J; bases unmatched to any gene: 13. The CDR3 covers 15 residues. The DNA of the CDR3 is TGCAGCGTTGAATACGCGGGACAGGGACCAGGGGCCCAGCATTTT. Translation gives CSVEYAGQGPGAQHF.

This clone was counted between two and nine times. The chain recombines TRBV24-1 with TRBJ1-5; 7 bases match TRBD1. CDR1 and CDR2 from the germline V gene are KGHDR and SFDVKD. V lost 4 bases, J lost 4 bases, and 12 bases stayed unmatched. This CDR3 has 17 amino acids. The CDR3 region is CATSDPRTGTQNQPQHF. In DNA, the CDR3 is TGTGCCACCAGTGACCCCAGGACAGGAACCCAAAATCAGCCCCAGCATTTT.

In DNA form, the CDR3 reads TGTGCCAGCAGCTTAGATTACTCAGGGATTTGGGAGACCCAGTACTTC. Translated, it gives CASSLDYSGIWETQYF. This sequence joins TRBV11-2 and TRBJ2-5, with a tentative D call TRBD1 (5 bases). The CDR3 has 16 amino acids. The V gene's germline CDR1 is SGHAT and CDR2 FQNNGV. The V and J ends lost 0 bases and 5 bases respectively, with 16 bases between them.

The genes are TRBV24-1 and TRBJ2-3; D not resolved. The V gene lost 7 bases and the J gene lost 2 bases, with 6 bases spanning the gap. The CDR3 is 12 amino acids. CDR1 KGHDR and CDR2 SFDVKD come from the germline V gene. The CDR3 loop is CATRNNTDTQYF. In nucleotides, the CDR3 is TGTGCCACCAGAAATAACACAGATACGCAGTATTTT.

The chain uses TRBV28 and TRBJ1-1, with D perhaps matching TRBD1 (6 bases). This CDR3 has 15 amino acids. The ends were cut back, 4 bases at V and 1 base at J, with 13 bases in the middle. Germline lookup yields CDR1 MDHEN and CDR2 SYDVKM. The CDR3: CASSWRGGANTEAFF. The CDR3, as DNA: TGTGCCAGCAGTTGGAGGGGGGGGGCGAACACTGAAGCTTTCTTT.

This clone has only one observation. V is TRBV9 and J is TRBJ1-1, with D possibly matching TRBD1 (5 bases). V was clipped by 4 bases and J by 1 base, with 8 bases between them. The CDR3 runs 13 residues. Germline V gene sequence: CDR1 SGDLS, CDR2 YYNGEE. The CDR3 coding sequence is TGTGCCAGCAGCCGCGGGGGGAACACTGAAGCTTTCTTT. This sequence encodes CASSRGGNTEAFF.

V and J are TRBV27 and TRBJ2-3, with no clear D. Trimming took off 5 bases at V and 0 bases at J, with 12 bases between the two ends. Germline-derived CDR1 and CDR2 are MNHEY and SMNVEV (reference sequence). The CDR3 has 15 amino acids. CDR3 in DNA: TGTGCCAGCAGTCTAGTTCACCCTAGCACAGATACGCAGTATTTT. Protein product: CASSLVHPSTDTQYF.

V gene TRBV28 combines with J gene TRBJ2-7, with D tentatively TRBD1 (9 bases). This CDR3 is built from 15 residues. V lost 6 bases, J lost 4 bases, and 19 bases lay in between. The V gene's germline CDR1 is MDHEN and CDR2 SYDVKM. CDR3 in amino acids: CASRGLGTGLYEQYF. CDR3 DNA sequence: TGTGCCAGCAGGGGACTAGGGACAGGGTTGTACGAGCAGTACTTC.

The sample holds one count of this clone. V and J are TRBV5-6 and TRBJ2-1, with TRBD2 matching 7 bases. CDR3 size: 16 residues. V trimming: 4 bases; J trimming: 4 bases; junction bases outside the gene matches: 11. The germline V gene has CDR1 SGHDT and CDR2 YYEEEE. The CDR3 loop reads CASSPWRESEYNEQFF. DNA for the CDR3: TGTGCCAGCAGCCCCTGGCGGGAGAGTGAGTACAATGAGCAGTTCTTC. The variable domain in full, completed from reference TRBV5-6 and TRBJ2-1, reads DAGVTQSPTHLIKTRGQQVTLRCSPKSGHDTVSWYQQALGQGPQFIFQYYEEEERQRGNFPDRFSGHQFPNYSSELNVNALLLGDSALYLCASSPWRESEYNEQFFGPGTRLTVL.

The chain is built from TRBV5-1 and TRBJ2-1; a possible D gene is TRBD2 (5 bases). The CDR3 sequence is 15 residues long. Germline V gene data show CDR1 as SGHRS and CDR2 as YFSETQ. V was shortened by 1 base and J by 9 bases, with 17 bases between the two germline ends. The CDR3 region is CASSLFGDYTGEQFF. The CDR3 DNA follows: TGCGCCAGCAGCTTGTTTGGAGACTACACCGGTGAGCAGTTCTTC.

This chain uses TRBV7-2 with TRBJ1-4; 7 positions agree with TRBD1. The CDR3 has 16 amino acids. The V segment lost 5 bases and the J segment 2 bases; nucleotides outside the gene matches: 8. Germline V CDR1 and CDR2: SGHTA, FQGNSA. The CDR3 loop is CASSPTGFRTNEKLFF. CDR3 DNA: TGTGCCAGCAGCCCGACAGGGTTCCGGACTAATGAAAAACTGTTTTTT.

The CDR3 protein is CASSQFPLGGLSYNEQFF. DNA for the CDR3: TGCGCCAGCAGTCAGTTCCCCCTGGGGGGTTTGTCCTACAATGAGCAGTTCTTC. The chain couples TRBV10-1 to TRBJ2-1; the D gene is possibly TRBD2 (6 bases). Trimming cost V 5 bases and J 1 base, with 21 bases left between them. In germline, CDR1 is WNHNN, CDR2 SYGVQD (reference sequence). The CDR3 is 18 residues long.

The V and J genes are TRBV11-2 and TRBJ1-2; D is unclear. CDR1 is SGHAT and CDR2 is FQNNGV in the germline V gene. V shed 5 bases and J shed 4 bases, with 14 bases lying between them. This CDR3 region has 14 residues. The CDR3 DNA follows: TGTGCCAGCAGCCCCCCGGACGGGGTCTATGGCTACACCTTC. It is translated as CASSPPDGVYGYTF.

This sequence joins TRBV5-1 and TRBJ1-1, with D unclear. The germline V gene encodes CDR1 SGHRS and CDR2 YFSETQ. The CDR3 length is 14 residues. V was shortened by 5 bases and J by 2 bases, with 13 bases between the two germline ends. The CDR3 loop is CASSFTGLNTEAFF. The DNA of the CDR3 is TGCGCCAGCAGTTTCACGGGTCTCAACACTGAAGCTTTCTTT.

For the CDR3, the DNA is TGTGCCAGTAAGGAAACGGCGGGGGAGCAGTACTTC. Translation gives CASKETAGEQYF. This chain uses TRBV19 with TRBJ2-7; TRBD2 is a possible D gene (6 bases). The CDR3 length is 12 residues. Deletions cut 7 bases from V and 7 bases from J, with 14 bases between. Germline V gives CDR1 LNHDA, CDR2 SQIVND (reference sequence). Complete variable domain (other parts from reference TRBV19 and TRBJ2-7): DGGITQSPKYLFRKEGQNVTLSCEQNLNHDAMYWYRQDPGQGLRLIYYSQIVNDFQKGDIAEGYSVSREKKESFPLTVTSAQKNPTAFYLCASKETAGEQYFGPGTRLTVT.

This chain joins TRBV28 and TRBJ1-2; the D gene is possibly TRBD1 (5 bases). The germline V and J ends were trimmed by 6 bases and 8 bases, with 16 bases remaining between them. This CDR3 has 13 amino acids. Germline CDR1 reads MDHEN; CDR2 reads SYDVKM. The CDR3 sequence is CASSFGGLGGYTF. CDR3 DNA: TGTGCCAGCAGCTTCGGGGGACTTGGAGGCTACACCTTC.